What follows are 14 T cell receptor beta chains derived from one specimen sequenced in a study of cytomegalovirus exposure and HLA in healthy donors. TCRdb's copy holds only in-frame clones and misses some; the assay was immunoSEQ multiplex PCR. The data contain tens of thousands of clones, 85% to 95% of them singletons. Sequencing was done on a sample of PBMCs. All receptors come from a man aged 18 to 30 in good health and CMV-seropositive.

The chain links TRBV15 to TRBJ2-7; TRBD1 aligns across 9 bases. Looked up from germline, CDR1 is LNHNV and CDR2 is YYDKDF (reference sequence). The trim removed 3 bases at V and 9 bases at J, leaving 12 bases unmatched. The CDR3 contains 15 residues. The CDR3 is CATSSGTGTGRPQYF. The CDR3 region has the DNA TGTGCCACCAGCAGTGGAACCGGGACAGGGAGACCGCAGTACTTC.

The chain couples TRBV5-1 to TRBJ2-1; 8 nucleotides agree with TRBD1. Losses at the gene ends were 5 bases for V and 3 bases for J; bases not matched to a gene: 7. Germline V gene lookup returns CDR1 SGHRS and CDR2 YFSETQ. This CDR3 comprises 15 residues. The CDR3 sequence is CASSSGGRGYNEQFF. CDR3 DNA sequence: TGCGCCAGCAGTTCAGGGGGCCGTGGCTACAATGAGCAGTTCTTC.

The chain links TRBV6-1 to TRBJ1-5; D gene unclear. The CDR3 length is 14 residues. CDR1 and CDR2 from the germline V gene are MNHNS and SASEGT. The V end was cut by 4 bases, the J end by 1 base, with 8 bases between. The CDR3 is CASSAGMSNQPQHF. CDR3 bases: TGTGCCAGCAGTGCAGGTATGAGCAATCAGCCCCAGCATTTT.

This clone was observed a handful of times. For the CDR3, the DNA is TGTGCCAGCACCTCTTCCCTTAGACAGAGCTTTAATTCACCCCTCCACTTT. Its protein is CASTSSLRQSFNSPLHF. The chain couples TRBV7-9 to TRBJ1-6, with TRBD1 as a possible D gene (5 bases). CDR3 size: 17 residues. The germline V gene encodes CDR1 SEHNR and CDR2 FQNEAQ (reference sequence). With 7 bases removed from V and 6 bases from J, the gap between germline ends came to 22 bases. Full variable domain (rest looked up from reference TRBV7-9 and TRBJ1-6): DTGVSQNPRHKITKRGQNVTFRCDPISEHNRLYWYRQTLGQGPEFLTYFQNEAQLEKSRLLSDRFSAERPKGSFSTLEIQRTEQGDSAMYLCASTSSLRQSFNSPLHFGNGTRLTVT.

The chain has TRBV6-1 and TRBJ2-2; D perhaps matches TRBD1 (6 bases). The CDR3 runs 15 residues. Trimming took 6 bases from V and 1 from J, leaving 12 bases between them. The germline V gene encodes CDR1 MNHNS and CDR2 SASEGT. CDR3 loop: CASREGVLNTGELFF. The CDR3 DNA is TGTGCCAGCAGAGAGGGGGTCCTGAACACCGGGGAGCTGTTTTTT.

This rearrangement joins TRBV2 to TRBJ2-1; 10 nucleotides line up with TRBD2. Losses at the gene ends were 7 bases for V and 8 bases for J; bases not matched to a gene: 17. Germline V CDR1 and CDR2: SNHLY, FYNNEI. CDR3 length: 17 amino acids. This CDR3 is CASMASGGPSVGHEQFF. CDR3 DNA sequence: TGTGCCAGCATGGCTAGCGGGGGCCCTAGCGTTGGTCATGAGCAGTTCTTC. Filled out from reference TRBV2 and TRBJ2-1, the complete variable domain reads EPEVTQTPSHQVTQMGQEVILRCVPISNHLYFYWYRQILGQKVEFLVSFYNNEISEKSEIFDDQFSVERPDGSNFTLKIRSTKLEDSAMYFCASMASGGPSVGHEQFFGPGTRLTVL.

The chain employs TRBV7-2 and TRBJ2-3; 7 bases fit TRBD1. Germline V gives CDR1 SGHTA, CDR2 FQGNSA. V shed 1 base, J shed 5 bases, and the junction held 6 bases outside the gene matches. The length of the CDR3 is 15 residues. The CDR3 region is CASSLVRGRGDTQYF. For the CDR3, the DNA is TGTGCCAGCAGCTTAGTAAGGGGGCGAGGAGATACGCAGTATTTT.

This clone was observed a single time. The CDR3 loop is CASSDDSGGDNEQFF. Written as DNA, the CDR3 is TGTGCCAGCAGTGATGATAGCGGAGGGGACAATGAGCAGTTCTTC. J is TRBJ2-1 and V is TRBV2, with a weak D call TRBD2 (6 bases). The CDR3 is made up of 15 amino acids. Germline CDR1 is SNHLY and CDR2 is FYNNEI. Trimming took 3 bases from V and 5 from J, leaving 14 bases between them.

CDR3 nucleotide sequence: TGTGCCAGCAGCGAGGGGGACAGCTACGAGCAGTACTTC. As protein: CASSEGDSYEQYF. This rearrangement joins TRBV9 to TRBJ2-7, with 7 bases aligning to TRBD1. The trim removed 3 bases at V and 3 bases at J, leaving 3 bases unmatched. The CDR3 spans 13 residues. Germline V gene sequence: CDR1 SGDLS, CDR2 YYNGEE.

The chain links TRBV19 to TRBJ2-7, with D possibly being TRBD1 (6 bases). Germline V gene lookup returns CDR1 LNHDA and CDR2 SQIVND (reference sequence). The CDR3 consists of 15 residues. V shed 6 bases and J shed 3 bases, with 18 bases lying between them. The CDR3 loop is CASSPSHRVDYEQYF. The CDR3 nucleotides are TGTGCCAGTAGCCCGTCCCACAGGGTTGACTACGAGCAGTACTTC.

The chain links TRBV7-2 to TRBJ1-4; maybe TRBD1 (5 bases). CDR1 SGHTA and CDR2 FQGNSA come from the germline V gene. The CDR3 loop spans 17 amino acids. V was trimmed by 4 bases and J by 0 bases, leaving 15 bases between them. CDR3 loop: CASSYDSGLATNEKLFF. The DNA for the CDR3 is TGTGCCAGCAGCTACGACAGCGGGCTAGCAACTAATGAAAAACTGTTTTTT.

This chain links TRBV25-1 with TRBJ1-1, with D perhaps TRBD1 (5 bases). The V and J ends lost 1 base and 7 bases respectively, with 16 bases between them. Germline values: CDR1 MGHDK, CDR2 SYGVNS. CDR3 length equals 15 residues. CDR3 in amino acids: CASSESRGTKGEAFF. The CDR3 nucleotides are TGTGCCAGCAGTGAATCTCGGGGGACTAAGGGTGAAGCTTTCTTT.

The chain is built from TRBV7-9 and TRBJ2-5, with 9 nucleotides matching TRBD1. V lost 5 bases, J lost 6 bases, and 7 bases stayed unmatched. Looked up from germline, CDR1 is SEHNR and CDR2 is FQNEAQ (reference sequence). There are 14 residues in the CDR3. DNA for the CDR3: TGTGCCAGCAGCCCCTTGGACAGGGGCAAGACCCAGTACTTC. It is translated as CASSPLDRGKTQYF.

V is TRBV5-4 and J is TRBJ1-2; D not resolved. CDR1 and CDR2 (germline): SGHNT, YYREEE (reference sequence). The germline V and J ends were trimmed by 0 bases and 4 bases, with 10 bases remaining between them. This CDR3 is built from 14 residues. CDR3 coding DNA: TGTGCCAGCAGCTTGGGCACGGGTTTCTATGGCTACACCTTC. Translated: CASSLGTGFYGYTF.